A selection of T cell receptor beta chains follows, all from one sample in a study of OX40 agonist ivuxolimab in advanced cancers. Sequenced by immunoSEQ multiplex PCR; TCRdb stores in-frame clones only, minus some. This sample has over 50,000 clones, with 80% to 85% found just once. This material consisted of CD4+ or CD8+ T cells sorted from blood, taken in a trial of the OX40 agonist ivuxolimab. The receptors derive from an adult with an advanced solid tumor such as melanoma, head and neck, liver or kidney cancer. Both conserved end residues are part of each CDR3. D genes are given only for firm matches. Rows may omit the clone size; those that give it use once, few, many or a size class.

TRBV7-2	few	TRBJ2-3	.	TGTGCCAGCAGCTTAGGAGGCGGGGGCACAGATACGCAGTATTTT	CASSLGGGGTDTQYF
TRBV5-5	few	TRBJ1-2	.	TGTGCCAGCAGCGTAGCTCCGGACCCCCGATATGGCTACACCTTC	CASSVAPDPRYGYTF
TRBV18	.	TRBJ2-3	.	TGTGCCAGCTCAATAGAGGGTGGAAGGGTCCCAGATACGCAGTATTTT	CASSIEGGRVPDTQYF
TRBV7-9	.	TRBJ1-3	.	TGTGCCAGCAGCTTGGACGGAAACACCATATATTTT	CASSLDGNTIYF
TRBV6-5	.	TRBJ1-4	.	TGTGCCAGCAGTTTCGCAGGCATTAATGAAAAACTGTTTTTT	CASSFAGINEKLFF
TRBV11-2	.	TRBJ2-3	.	TGTGCCAGCAGCTTAGGGGGTGAGGTTTTAAGCACAGATACGCAGTATTTT	CASSLGGEVLSTDTQYF
TRBV7-3	many	TRBJ2-2	.	TGTGCCAGCAGCTTAGCCTCTGCAGGACAAACCGGGGAGCTGTTTTTT	CASSLASAGQTGELFF
TRBV10-3	.	TRBJ1-3	.	TGTGCCATCACCTCGGACAGCTCTGGAAACACCATATATTTT	CAITSDSSGNTIYF
TRBV6-1	once	TRBJ1-5	.	TGTGCCAGCAGTGTCTCCCGGGGGGGGCAGTCCCATCAGCCCCAGCATTTT	CASSVSRGGQSHQPQHF
TRBV18	once	TRBJ2-7	.	TGTGCCAGCTCACCGGAACCGGGGGCCTACGAGCAGTACTTC	CASSPEPGAYEQYF
TRBV11-3	.	TRBJ1-5	.	TGTGCCAGCAGCTCTCACAGGGATCAGCCCCAGCATTTT	CASSSHRDQPQHF
TRBV7-3	.	TRBJ2-3	.	TGTGCCAGCAGCTTTATGGCAGGGGACTATGATACGCAGTATTTT	CASSFMAGDYDTQYF
TRBV2	.	TRBJ2-1	.	TGTGCCAGCAGCGGTAGCTCCTACAATGAGCAGTTCTTC	CASSGSSYNEQFF
TRBV6-5	few	TRBJ2-5	.	TGTGCCAGCAGGACCGGGGGGCGAGAGACCCAGTACTTC	CASRTGGRETQYF
TRBV10-3	.	TRBJ1-4	.	TGTGCCATCAGGGGGTCTACTAATGAAAAACTGTTTTTT	CAIRGSTNEKLFF
TRBV7-2	.	TRBJ2-2	.	TGTGCCAGCAGCTTAGACTCAAACACCGGGGAGCTGTTTTTT	CASSLDSNTGELFF
TRBV28	few	TRBJ2-2	TRBD1	TGTGCCAGCAGACCCGACAGGGGGCCTACCGGGGAGCTGTTTTTT	CASRPDRGPTGELFF
TRBV7-2	.	TRBJ2-3	TRBD1	TGTGCCAGCAGCTCCCGGGACAGGGTGGGAACAGATACGCAGTATTTT	CASSSRDRVGTDTQYF
TRBV6-1	few	TRBJ1-6	.	TGTGCCAGCAGTGAAAGTAGGTTCTCCTATAATTCACCCCTCCACTTT	CASSESRFSYNSPLHF
TRBV28	few	TRBJ2-7	.	TGTGCCAGCAGTACCCCTCTTTTCGGGGGGCGGCCCTACGAGCAGTACTTC	CASSTPLFGGRPYEQYF
TRBV7-9	once	TRBJ2-5	.	TGTGCCAGCACCAGGACTGGGGAGACCCAGTACTTC	CASTRTGETQYF
TRBV6-5	few	TRBJ1-1	.	TGTGCCAGCAGGGACAGTAGCAATACTGAAGCTTTCTTT	CASRDSSNTEAFF
TRBV7-2	few	TRBJ2-7	TRBD2	TGTGCCAGCAGCTCGACTAGCGGGCCCAGTGAGCAGTACTTC	CASSSTSGPSEQYF
TRBV7-8	once	TRBJ1-4	TRBD1	TGTGCCAGCAGCTCTACGGTTAGGGGGACAGGGAATGAAAAACTGTTTTTT	CASSSTVRGTGNEKLFF
TRBV5-7	.	TRBJ1-5	.	TGTGCCAGCAGCCTCAGTCGGGATCAGCCCCAGCATTTT	CASSLSRDQPQHF
TRBV6-5	.	TRBJ2-7	.	TGTGCCAGCAGTCGGTCTTCGGGACCGTCCTACGAGCAGTACTTC	CASSRSSGPSYEQYF
TRBV28	.	TRBJ2-5	.	TGTGCCAGCAGTTTTGGAGGGGCAGAGACCCAGTACTTC	CASSFGGAETQYF